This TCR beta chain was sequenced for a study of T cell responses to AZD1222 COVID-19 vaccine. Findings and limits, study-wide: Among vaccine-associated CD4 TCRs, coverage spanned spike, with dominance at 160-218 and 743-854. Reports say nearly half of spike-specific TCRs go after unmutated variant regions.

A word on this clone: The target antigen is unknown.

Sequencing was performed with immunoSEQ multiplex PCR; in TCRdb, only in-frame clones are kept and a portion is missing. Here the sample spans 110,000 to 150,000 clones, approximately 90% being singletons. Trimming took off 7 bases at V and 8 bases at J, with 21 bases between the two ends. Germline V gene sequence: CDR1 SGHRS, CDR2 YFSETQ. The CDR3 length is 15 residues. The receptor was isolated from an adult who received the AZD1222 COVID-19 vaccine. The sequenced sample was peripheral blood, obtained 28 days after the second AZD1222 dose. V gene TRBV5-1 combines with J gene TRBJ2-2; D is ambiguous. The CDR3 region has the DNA TGCGCCAGCGTTCCGACCCCGACCCAAAGGGGGGAGCTGTTTTTT. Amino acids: CASVPTPTQRGELFF.